These 20 T cell receptor beta chains were sequenced from one sample in a study of type 1 and type 2 diabetes patients. The PCR template was genomic DNA. A primer set of 30 forward and 13 reverse primers amplified the CDR3. TCRdb recomputed calls from the multiplex PCR reads with MiXCR, one row per CDR3 protein. Of fewer than 350,000 distinct CDR3 sequences listed, approximately 50% are singletons. Sequences were obtained from peripheral blood mononuclear cells (PBMCs). The receptors derive from a man between 18 and 29 years old with type 2 diabetes.

This clonotype was counted only a few times. The chain combines TRBV29-1 with TRBJ2-7; 9 nucleotides agree with TRBD1. Germline CDR1 SQVTM, CDR2 ANQGSEA. V lost 3 bases and J lost 4; bases outside the gene matches: 1. The CDR3 spans 12 residues. CDR3 nucleotide sequence: TGCAGCGTTGAGGACAGGGGATACGAGCAGTACTTC. Encoded protein: CSVEDRGYEQYF.

Many counts were recorded for this clonotype. CDR3 in amino acids: CASSEAGGNTEAFF. The CDR3 bases are TGTGCCAGCAGTGAAGCTGGCGGGAACACTGAAGCTTTCTTT. The chain combines TRBV2 with TRBJ1-1; no reliable D call. Germline lookup yields CDR1 SNHLY and CDR2 FYNNEI. V lost 0 bases and J 1 base, leaving 6 bases between the germline ends. The CDR3 length is 14 residues.

The chain employs TRBV12-3 or TRBV12-4 and TRBJ2-3, with 7 positions matching TRBD2. The V and J ends lost 1 base and 2 bases, in that order; junction bases with no gene match: 6. This CDR3 spans 16 amino acids. CDR3 in DNA: TGTGCCAGCAGTTTAGAGGCTAGCGGACACACAGATACGCAGTATTTT. Amino acid sequence: CASSLEASGHTDTQYF.

The rearrangement links TRBV19 to TRBJ1-5; D gene unclear. The CDR3 is 12 amino acids. V was trimmed by 3 bases and J by 9 bases, leaving 9 bases between them. Germline-derived CDR1 and CDR2 are LNHDA and SQIVND (reference sequence). The CDR3 reads CASSIGGWPQHF. The CDR3 DNA follows: TGTGCCAGTAGTATCGGTGGTTGGCCCCAGCATTTT.

This chain uses TRBV6-5 with TRBJ1-6; D uncertain. This CDR3 has 15 amino acids. V was cut by 0 bases and J by 10 bases, with 13 bases left in between. Germline V CDR1 and CDR2: MNHEY, SVGAGI. The CDR3 reads CASSYSPPGFSPLHF. The CDR3 region has the DNA TGTGCCAGCAGTTACTCCCCTCCGGGGTTCTCACCCCTCCACTTT.

J is TRBJ1-2 and V is TRBV9; D might be TRBD1 (5 bases). From germline, CDR1 is SGDLS and CDR2 YYNGEE. Trimming removed 2 bases at V and 7 bases at J, with 9 bases between. CDR3 length equals 12 residues. The CDR3 DNA sequence: TGTGCCAGCAGCGTCACGGGGGGTGGCTACACCTTC. Translated: CASSVTGGGYTF.

This chain uses TRBV5-1 with TRBJ2-1, with TRBD2 matching over 10 bases. Per the germline V gene, CDR1 is SGHRS and CDR2 is YFSETQ. Trimming removed 0 bases from V and 6 bases from J; junction bases left unmatched: 6. The CDR3 is 16 residues long. In DNA, the CDR3 is TGCGCCAGCAGCTTGGGATGGACTAGCGGTCGCAATGAGCAGTTCTTC. Translated: CASSLGWTSGRNEQFF.

This clonotype occurred many times. The rearrangement links TRBV20-1 to TRBJ2-1, with D unclear. Trimming took 1 base from V and 6 from J, leaving 13 bases between them. The V gene's germline CDR1 is DFQATT and CDR2 SNEGSKA (reference sequence). The CDR3 covers 14 residues. CDR3 bases: TGCAGTGCTAGAGTCGGCGCAGAAAGCAATGAGCAGTTCTTC. This sequence encodes CSARVGAESNEQFF.

V gene TRBV12-3 or TRBV12-4 combines with J gene TRBJ2-7, with 8 bases identical to TRBD2. J was trimmed by 6 bases and V by 5 bases; bases with no gene match: 6. The CDR3 length is 13 residues. The CDR3 loop reads CASSEGTRSEQYF. DNA for the CDR3: TGTGCCAGCAGTGAAGGGACTAGGAGCGAGCAGTACTTC.

The chain links TRBV27 to TRBJ1-2, with D perhaps TRBD1 (5 bases). Germline assignment: CDR1 MNHEY and CDR2 SMNVEV (reference sequence). The length of the CDR3 is 18 residues. Trimming took off 1 base at V and 8 bases at J, with 26 bases between the two ends. CDR3 amino acids: CASSLYARGGTGVPGYTF. The CDR3 DNA is TGTGCCAGCAGTTTATATGCGCGGGGGGGAACGGGGGTCCCAGGCTACACCTTC.

This chain connects TRBV6-1 to TRBJ2-7; D gene ambiguous. Trimming pared 5 bases from V and 3 bases from J, leaving 20 bases between. The CDR3 covers 16 residues. The germline CDR1 and CDR2 sequences are MNHNS and SASEGT. The CDR3 region is CASSPTDGPTYYEQYF. For the CDR3, the DNA is TGTGCCAGCAGTCCGACGGACGGACCTACCTACTACGAGCAGTACTTC.

The chain employs TRBV7-2 and TRBJ1-6, with 8 positions matching TRBD1. Germline V CDR1 and CDR2: SGHTA, FQGNSA. This CDR3 region has 16 residues. J lost 7 bases, V lost 1 base, and 6 bases had no gene match. The CDR3 sequence is CASSLEQGAANSPLHF. CDR3 DNA sequence: TGTGCCAGCAGCTTAGAGCAGGGGGCGGCGAATTCACCCCTCCACTTT.

The J gene is TRBJ2-5, the V gene TRBV11-1; the D gene could be TRBD1 or TRBD2 (6 bases each). This CDR3 region has 18 residues. Between the trimmed V and J ends, which lost 1 base and 0 bases, there was a span of 18 bases. Germline V gives CDR1 SGHAT, CDR2 FQDESV (reference sequence). CDR3 nucleotide sequence: TGTGCCAGCAGCTTAGTAGTGGGGGGCTCTCATTACCAAGAGACCCAGTACTTC. Translation gives CASSLVVGGSHYQETQYF.

The V and J genes are TRBV30 and TRBJ1-1; D gene ambiguous. The V end lost 3 bases, the J end lost 5 bases, and 16 bases lay between the germline ends. CDR3 length equals 14 residues. Germline loops: CDR1 GTSNPN, CDR2 SVGIG (reference sequence). CDR3 sequence: CAWSPSRRGTEAFF. DNA of the CDR3: TGTGCCTGGAGCCCCTCCCGGCGAGGTACTGAAGCTTTCTTT.

The chain carries TRBV6-5 and TRBJ2-1; D remains ambiguous. Germline-derived CDR1 and CDR2 are MNHEY and SVGAGI. The CDR3 is made up of 13 amino acids. Trimming cost V 0 bases and J 7 bases, with 7 bases left between them. Here the CDR3 reads CASSYSSANEQFF. The CDR3 region has the DNA TGTGCCAGCAGTTACTCGTCCGCAAATGAGCAGTTCTTC.

The rearrangement links TRBV7-9 to TRBJ2-7; the match to TRBD1 covers 8 bases. Trimming removed 5 bases from V and 4 bases from J; junction bases left unmatched: 7. Germline values: CDR1 SEHNR, CDR2 FQNEAQ (reference sequence). This CDR3 is 14 amino acids long. This CDR3 reads CASSEQGGRYEQYF. Written as DNA, the CDR3 is TGTGCCAGCAGCGAACAGGGGGGAAGGTACGAGCAGTACTTC.

This clonotype turned up a few times. The genes are TRBV2 and TRBJ2-5; D is unclear. Germline CDR1 and CDR2: SNHLY and FYNNEI. The CDR3 loop spans 17 amino acids. Trimming shortened V by 1 base and J by 5 bases, and 20 bases separated the two germline ends. CDR3: CASSEGTTRIAGETQYF. DNA for the CDR3: TGTGCCAGCAGTGAAGGGACCACTCGAATAGCAGGCGAGACCCAGTACTTC.

The chain recombines TRBV19 with TRBJ1-2; D not resolved. V gave up 6 bases and J gave up 4 bases, with 3 bases separating them. This CDR3 is built from 10 residues. Germline CDR1 is LNHDA and CDR2 is SQIVND (reference sequence). The CDR3 loop reads CASRSYGYTF. DNA for the CDR3: TGTGCCAGTAGGAGCTATGGCTACACCTTC. Looking up the rest from reference TRBV19 and TRBJ1-2 gives the full variable domain: DGGITQSPKYLFRKEGQNVTLSCEQNLNHDAMYWYRQDPGQGLRLIYYSQIVNDFQKGDIAEGYSVSREKKESFPLTVTSAQKNPTAFYLCASRSYGYTFGSGTRLTVV.

This clonotype was observed a handful of times. The chain recombines TRBV6-5 with TRBJ2-5; D gene ambiguous. Trimming left V 0 bases short and J 5 bases short, with 10 bases between. This CDR3 comprises 14 residues. Germline CDR1 and CDR2: MNHEY and SVGAGI. The CDR3 DNA follows: TGTGCCAGCAGTTACTCGATAGGGTTTGAGACCCAGTACTTC. Translated, it gives CASSYSIGFETQYF.

This clonotype was seen only once. The J gene is TRBJ1-1, the V gene TRBV20-1, with D unclear. CDR3 length: 14 amino acids. With 8 bases removed from V and 0 bases from J, the gap between germline ends came to 16 bases. Per germline, CDR1 DFQATT and CDR2 SNEGSKA (reference sequence). The CDR3 is CSPLWSPVNTEAFF. CDR3 coding DNA: TGCAGTCCACTGTGGAGCCCCGTGAACACTGAAGCTTTCTTT.